Presented here are 32 T cell receptor beta chains from one specimen sequenced in a study of blood T cell repertoires in COVID-19. Generated by immunoSEQ multiplex PCR, the TCRdb table keeps only in-frame clones and is missing some. The data hold fewer than 200,000 clones, with 76% observed a single time. The material sequenced was peripheral blood. The receptor set was obtained from a woman in her 50s with active or convalescent COVID-19.

This chain joins TRBV4-1 and TRBJ1-2; D is uncertain. Trimming took off 0 bases at V and 7 bases at J, with 12 bases between the two ends. Germline V gene data show CDR1 as MGHRA and CDR2 as YSYEKL. This CDR3 contains 14 residues. CDR3 region: CASSQDRRRGGYTF. The CDR3 DNA follows: TGCGCCAGCAGCCAAGATCGACGACGGGGTGGCTACACCTTC.

The chain has TRBV29-1 and TRBJ2-3, with 7 bases fitting TRBD2. In germline, CDR1 is SQVTM, CDR2 ANQGSEA. The CDR3 extends over 15 amino acids. The V segment lost 0 bases and the J segment 3 bases; nucleotides outside the gene matches: 6. The CDR3 region has the DNA TGCAGCGTTGAAGATTGGCGGGGGTCGACAGATACGCAGTATTTT. This sequence encodes CSVEDWRGSTDTQYF.

CDR3 bases: TGCAGTGCTAGGGTCGGGGGGCAAGCTTTCTTT. Translation gives CSARVGGQAFF. J is TRBJ1-1 and V is TRBV20-1, with D possibly TRBD1 on 6 matching bases. The CDR3 is made up of 11 amino acids. From germline, CDR1 is DFQATT and CDR2 SNEGSKA (reference sequence). Trimming pared 3 bases from V and 9 bases from J, leaving 11 bases between.

The chain recombines TRBV6-2 or TRBV6-3 with TRBJ2-3, with D possibly being TRBD2 (5 bases). The ends were cut back, 2 bases at V and 5 bases at J, with 17 bases in the middle. Looked up from germline, CDR1 is MNHEY and CDR2 is SVGEGT. The CDR3 contains 16 residues. Here the CDR3 DNA reads TGTGCCAGCAGTTACGGAGGCTTTGGCGCAAAAGATACGCAGTATTTT. It codes for CASSYGGFGAKDTQYF.

The chain is built from TRBV11-2 and TRBJ1-1; maybe TRBD1 (6 bases). Trimming shortened V by 6 bases and J by 5 bases, and 13 bases separated the two germline ends. CDR1 SGHAT and CDR2 FQNNGV come from the germline V gene. This CDR3 contains 13 residues. The CDR3 loop is CASSQEGVTEAFF. The DNA of the CDR3 is TGTGCCAGCAGTCAAGAGGGGGTAACTGAAGCTTTCTTT. Variable domain in full (rest from reference TRBV11-2 and TRBJ1-1): EAGVAQSPRYKIIEKRQSVAFWCNPISGHATLYWYQQILGQGPKLLIQFQNNGVVDDSQLPKDRFSAERLKGVDSTLKIQPAKLEDSAVYLCASSQEGVTEAFFGQGTRLTVV.

V is TRBV9 and J is TRBJ1-2; TRBD1 aligns across 7 bases. In germline, CDR1 is SGDLS, CDR2 YYNGEE. This CDR3 comprises 16 residues. Unmatched junction bases numbered 11, after V lost 1 base and J lost 5 bases. The CDR3 DNA sequence: TGTGCCAGCAGCGTATTACAGGGGCGCGTCCCTTATGGCTACACCTTC. Protein: CASSVLQGRVPYGYTF.

This chain connects TRBV7-2 to TRBJ2-1, with 7 bases aligning to TRBD2. CDR1 and CDR2 from the germline V gene are SGHTA and FQGNSA. The J segment lost 9 bases and the V segment lost 5 bases, leaving 16 bases of the junction unmatched. There are 16 residues in the CDR3. CDR3 coding DNA: TGTGCCAGCAGCCCAGCCCACTGGCGGGAGAGGTCTGAGCAGTTCTTC. Protein: CASSPAHWRERSEQFF.

This chain uses TRBV7-2 with TRBJ1-1, with 8 bases aligning to TRBD1. The CDR3 runs to 16 residues. With 4 bases clipped from V and 2 bases from J, the junction kept 9 bases outside the gene matches. Germline V gives CDR1 SGHTA, CDR2 FQGNSA. The CDR3 is CASSSQGTGINTEAFF. The CDR3 coding sequence is TGTGCCAGCAGCTCCCAAGGGACAGGAATCAACACTGAAGCTTTCTTT.

The chain links TRBV7-2 to TRBJ1-1; D perhaps matches TRBD1 (6 bases). The CDR3 totals 17 residues. The V gene's germline CDR1 is SGHTA and CDR2 FQGNSA. V was cut by 5 bases and J by 1 base, with 20 bases left in between. The CDR3 nucleotides are TGTGCCAGCAGCACCCGGGGGGGGTCGGGGGCGAACACTGAAGCTTTCTTT. This encodes CASSTRGGSGANTEAFF. Variable domain in full (rest from reference TRBV7-2 and TRBJ1-1): GAGVSQSPSNKVTEKGKDVELRCDPISGHTALYWYRQSLGQGLEFLIYFQGNSAPDKSGLPSDRFSAERTGGSVSTLTIQRTQQEDSAVYLCASSTRGGSGANTEAFFGQGTRLTVV.

The V gene is TRBV18, the J gene TRBJ1-2; tentative D call: TRBD1 (5 bases). V was pared by 3 bases and J by 2 bases, with 10 bases between. This CDR3 has 14 residues. Germline CDR1 reads KGHSH; CDR2 reads LQKENI. The CDR3 DNA reads as TGTGCCAGCTCACCGGGGCAGACAAACTATGGCTACACCTTC. It is translated as CASSPGQTNYGYTF.

This chain uses TRBV30 with TRBJ1-2; D is unclear. Germline V gives CDR1 GTSNPN, CDR2 SVGIG (reference sequence). V lost 1 base and J 2 bases, leaving 14 bases between the germline ends. The CDR3 has 15 residues. CDR3: CAWSGRRVPNYGYTF. As DNA, the CDR3 is TGTGCCTGGAGTGGACGGCGGGTCCCCAACTATGGCTACACCTTC. Drawing the rest from reference TRBV30 and TRBJ1-2, the complete variable domain is SQTIHQWPATLVQPVGSPLSLECTVEGTSNPNLYWYRQAAGRGLQLLFYSVGIGQISSEVPQNLSASRPQDRQFILSSKKLLLSDSGFYLCAWSGRRVPNYGYTFGSGTRLTVV.

CDR3 sequence: CASSQAGQGEGEKLFF. The CDR3 DNA reads TGCGCCAGCAGCCAGGCCGGACAGGGGGAAGGTGAAAAACTGTTTTTT. V and J are TRBV4-3 and TRBJ1-4; 10 nucleotides agree with TRBD1. The CDR3 length is 16 residues. Germline values: CDR1 LGHNA, CDR2 YSLEER. Trimming at V came to 3 bases and at J to 7 bases, leaving 8 bases not matched to a gene.

This clone was picked up one time. The CDR3, as DNA: TGCAGCGGTACTAGCGGGGGGAGTACAGATACGCAGTATTTT. Amino acids: CSGTSGGSTDTQYF. The chain recombines TRBV29-1 with TRBJ2-3, with 12 bases identical to TRBD2. Germline V lookup: CDR1 SQVTM, CDR2 ANQGSEA. The CDR3 consists of 14 residues. V dropped 7 bases and J dropped 3; count of bases not matched to a gene: 5.

This clone was counted a single time. This chain links TRBV28 with TRBJ1-5; D might be TRBD1 (5 bases). V was clipped by 5 bases and J by 0 bases, with 23 bases between them. The CDR3 has 19 residues. Germline V gene lookup returns CDR1 MDHEN and CDR2 SYDVKM. CDR3 sequence: CASSVERPGEAYSNQPQHF. The CDR3 nucleotides read TGTGCCAGCAGTGTTGAGAGGCCGGGGGAGGCGTATAGCAATCAGCCCCAGCATTTT.

The chain recombines TRBV30 with TRBJ2-1; D may be TRBD1 (5 bases). CDR1 is GTSNPN and CDR2 is SVGIG in the germline V gene (reference sequence). This CDR3 has 15 residues. V was clipped by 0 bases and J by 7 bases, with 16 bases between them. CDR3 in amino acids: CAWSVAQTVGNEQFF. The CDR3 DNA reads TGTGCCTGGAGTGTAGCCCAGACAGTTGGGAATGAGCAGTTCTTC.

The CDR3 DNA reads as TGTGCCAGCAGTTACTCTGGGGCGGTGGGCGAGCAGTACTTC. This sequence encodes CASSYSGAVGEQYF. This sequence joins TRBV6-5 and TRBJ2-7, with D perhaps matching TRBD1 (5 bases). CDR1 MNHEY and CDR2 SVGAGI come from the germline V gene. The ends were cut back, 0 bases at V and 6 bases at J, with 12 bases in the middle. CDR3 length: 14 amino acids.

J is TRBJ2-6 and V is TRBV2; D possibly corresponds to TRBD1 (5 bases). CDR3 length equals 17 residues. Trimming took off 11 bases at V and 0 bases at J, with 20 bases between the two ends. Germline assignment: CDR1 SNHLY and CDR2 FYNNEI. CDR3 DNA sequence: TGTGCCGGGGCGGTGAGCGTTCCGCGCTCTGGGGCCAACGTCCTGACTTTC. It yields the protein CAGAVSVPRSGANVLTF.

V and J are TRBV9 and TRBJ1-1; D gene uncertain. CDR3 length equals 14 residues. Germline V lookup: CDR1 SGDLS, CDR2 YYNGEE. Trimming cost V 3 bases and J 1 base, with 10 bases left between them. The chain's CDR3 is CASSALRENTEAFF. CDR3 bases: TGTGCCAGCAGCGCCCTCCGGGAGAACACTGAAGCTTTCTTT.

V and J are TRBV2 and TRBJ2-7, with D possibly matching TRBD1 (5 bases). The germline CDR1 and CDR2 sequences are SNHLY and FYNNEI. CDR3 length: 13 residues. V lost 6 bases and J lost 2, with 11 bases in between. The CDR3 nucleotides are TGTGCCAGCAGGGACGAGACAGCCTACGAGCAGTACTTC. Its translation is CASRDETAYEQYF. Drawing the rest from reference TRBV2 and TRBJ2-7, the complete variable domain is EPEVTQTPSHQVTQMGQEVILRCVPISNHLYFYWYRQILGQKVEFLVSFYNNEISEKSEIFDDQFSVERPDGSNFTLKIRSTKLEDSAMYFCASRDETAYEQYFGPGTRLTVT.

This chain joins TRBV5-1 and TRBJ1-1; D remains unclear. Germline-derived CDR1 and CDR2 are SGHRS and YFSETQ. The ends were cut back, 7 bases at V and 6 bases at J, with 16 bases in the middle. CDR3 length: 13 residues. In DNA form, the CDR3 reads TGCGCCAGCCGTAGTTCGCAGAGGGCTGAAGCTTTCTTT. As protein: CASRSSQRAEAFF.

The gene calls are TRBV14 and TRBJ1-2; possible D gene TRBD1, 5 bases. The CDR3 is made up of 14 amino acids. Trimming removed 4 bases from V and 4 bases from J, with 13 bases in between. Germline CDR1 is SGHDN and CDR2 is FVKESK. CDR3 protein: CASSPKGKAYGYTF. CDR3 DNA: TGTGCCAGCAGCCCAAAGGGGAAGGCCTATGGCTACACCTTC.

This clone was picked up a small number of times. The chain recombines TRBV30 with TRBJ2-3, with 10 bases fitting TRBD2. The CDR3 has 17 amino acids. V trimming: 1 base; J trimming: 1 base; junction bases outside the gene matches: 8. Looked up from germline, CDR1 is GTSNPN and CDR2 is SVGIG (reference sequence). CDR3 loop: CAWSGGRTSGGTDTQYF. DNA for the CDR3: TGTGCCTGGAGTGGGGGTAGAACTAGCGGGGGCACAGATACGCAGTATTTT.

V usage is TRBV3-1 (or the pseudogene TRBV3-2) and J usage is TRBJ1-2; TRBD1 aligns across 9 bases. CDR1 is LGHDT and CDR2 is YNNKEL in the germline V gene (reference sequence). The CDR3 is 15 amino acids. V shed 1 base and J 4 bases; nucleotides not matched to a gene: 4. CDR3 nucleotides: TGTGCCAGCAGCCAAGGACAGGGGGGAACCTATGGCTACACCTTC. Protein sequence: CASSQGQGGTYGYTF.

This chain uses TRBV27 with TRBJ2-1; 7 positions match TRBD1. CDR3 length: 12 residues. With V trimmed by 6 bases and J by 7 bases, 3 bases remained unmatched. Germline CDR1 reads MNHEY; CDR2 reads SMNVEV (reference sequence). This CDR3 reads CASSRQGNEQFF. CDR3 bases: TGTGCCAGCAGCCGACAGGGAAATGAGCAGTTCTTC.

The CDR3 nucleotides are TGTGCCAGCAGCTTGGGGGGACAGGGAACCTCTATCTATGGCTACACCTTC. As protein: CASSLGGQGTSIYGYTF. The chain uses TRBV5-6 and TRBJ1-2; the match to TRBD1 covers 9 bases. Germline lookup yields CDR1 SGHDT and CDR2 YYEEEE. CDR3 length: 17 residues. After removal of 0 bases from V and 4 bases from J, the junction contained 10 bases not matched to a gene.

This clone was counted only a few times. This CDR3 is CASSFTGGVNEQFF. The CDR3 nucleotides are TGTGCCAGCAGCTTCACGGGGGGGGTAAATGAGCAGTTCTTC. The rearrangement links TRBV7-8 to TRBJ2-1; TRBD2 agrees at 8 bases. V lost 3 bases to trimming and J lost 7 bases; unmatched junction nucleotides: 5. The germline CDR1 and CDR2 sequences are SGHVS and FQNEAQ. There are 14 residues in the CDR3.

The rearrangement joins TRBV7-6 to TRBJ1-4; D ambiguous. CDR1 is SGHVS and CDR2 is FNYEAQ in the germline V gene. CDR3 length equals 15 residues. Trimming left V 5 bases short and J 2 bases short, with 12 bases between. CDR3 sequence reads: CASSPREATNEKLFF. The CDR3 coding sequence is TGTGCCAGCAGCCCCCGGGAGGCGACTAATGAAAAACTGTTTTTT.

Concerning this clone itself: Other DNA sequences in the same sample also yield this CDR3. The V and J genes are TRBV5-4 and TRBJ1-6, with TRBD1 identical over 8 bases. The CDR3 consists of 15 residues. The V segment lost 0 bases and the J segment 6 bases; nucleotides outside the gene matches: 2. Germline loops: CDR1 SGHNT, CDR2 YYREEE (reference sequence). In nucleotides, the CDR3 is TGTGCCAGCAGCTTGGACAGGGGGTCTAATTCACCCCTCCACTTT. It is translated as CASSLDRGSNSPLHF.

The chain joins TRBV24-1 to TRBJ2-2, with 9 bases aligning to TRBD1. Germline V gene data show CDR1 as KGHDR and CDR2 as SFDVKD. V shed 3 bases and J 6 bases; nucleotides not matched to a gene: 7. This CDR3 comprises 16 residues. The CDR3 protein is CATSDARTGDPGELFF. The CDR3 DNA reads TGTGCCACCAGTGATGCCCGGACAGGGGACCCCGGGGAGCTGTTTTTT.

This clone was seen just once. Germline is not matched at one junction end, which may reflect a read error. The rearrangement uses TRBV6-2 or TRBV6-3 and TRBJ2-2, with TRBD2 matching 7 bases. This CDR3 is built from 11 residues. Germline assignment: CDR1 MNHEY and CDR2 SVGEGT. The CDR3 sequence is CASSNSGQLFF. The CDR3 bases are TGTGCCAGCAGTAATAGCGGGCAGCTGTTTTTT.

The chain carries TRBV19 and TRBJ1-5, with D possibly being TRBD1 (6 bases). Per the germline V gene, CDR1 is LNHDA and CDR2 is SQIVND (reference sequence). Trimming cost V 4 bases and J 7 bases, with 11 bases left between them. The CDR3 contains 13 residues. The CDR3 loop reads CASSRDTRQPQHF. As DNA, the CDR3 is TGTGCCAGTAGTAGGGACACGAGGCAGCCCCAGCATTTT. Full variable domain (missing parts from reference TRBV19 and TRBJ1-5): DGGITQSPKYLFRKEGQNVTLSCEQNLNHDAMYWYRQDPGQGLRLIYYSQIVNDFQKGDIAEGYSVSREKKESFPLTVTSAQKNPTAFYLCASSRDTRQPQHFGDGTRLSIL.

This chain links TRBV6-2 or TRBV6-3 with TRBJ1-1, with 7 nucleotides matching TRBD1. This CDR3 region has 17 residues. J gave up 3 bases and V 3 bases, and 13 bases lay outside the gene matches. CDR1 and CDR2 from the germline V gene are MNHEY and SVGEGT. CDR3 DNA sequence: TGTGCCAGCAGTTATTGGGGGTCCCGTACAGGGGACACTGAAGCTTTCTTT. Protein: CASSYWGSRTGDTEAFF.